This T cell receptor (beta chain) was sequenced in a study of blood T cell repertoires in COVID-19. Study summary: The United States, Italy and Spain were the sources of the acute and convalescent COVID-19 samples. Sample material is recorded as cDNA or gDNA derived from T cells, B-cell-depleted T cells, or PBMCs.

This clone is a singleton in its sample. Some clones are missing from TCRdb's copy, which holds only in-frame ones; the method was immunoSEQ multiplex PCR. The sample records roughly 410,000 clones, roughly 90% being singletons. In germline, CDR1 is MDHEN, CDR2 SYDVKM. V was cut by 2 bases and J by 10 bases, with 6 bases left in between. The CDR3 has 12 amino acids. This TCR came from a middle-aged man with acute or convalescent COVID-19. The J gene is TRBJ1-6, the V gene TRBV28; D remains ambiguous. The sample taken for sequencing was peripheral blood. Here the CDR3 reads CASSLALSPLHF. CDR3 nucleotides: TGTGCCAGCAGTTTAGCGCTCTCACCCCTCCACTTT.